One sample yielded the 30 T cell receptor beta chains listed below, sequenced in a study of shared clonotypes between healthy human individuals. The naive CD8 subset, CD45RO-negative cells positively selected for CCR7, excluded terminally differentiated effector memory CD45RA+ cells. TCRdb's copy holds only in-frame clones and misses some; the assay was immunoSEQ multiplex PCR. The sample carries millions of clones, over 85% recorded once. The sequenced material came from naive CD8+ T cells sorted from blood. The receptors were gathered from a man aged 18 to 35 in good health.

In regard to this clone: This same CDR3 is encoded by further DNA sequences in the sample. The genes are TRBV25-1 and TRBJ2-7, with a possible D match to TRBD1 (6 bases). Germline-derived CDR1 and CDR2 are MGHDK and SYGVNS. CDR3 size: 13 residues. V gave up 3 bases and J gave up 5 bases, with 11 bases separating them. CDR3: CASSDTGMDEQYF. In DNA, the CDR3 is TGTGCCAGCAGTGATACAGGGATGGACGAGCAGTACTTC.

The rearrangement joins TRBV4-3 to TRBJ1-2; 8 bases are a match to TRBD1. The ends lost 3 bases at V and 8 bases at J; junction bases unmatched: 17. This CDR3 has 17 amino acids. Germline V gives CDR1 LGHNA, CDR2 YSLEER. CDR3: CASSQLTGVAGPGGYTF. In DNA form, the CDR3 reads TGCGCCAGCAGCCAGCTGACAGGGGTGGCCGGTCCAGGGGGCTACACCTTC.

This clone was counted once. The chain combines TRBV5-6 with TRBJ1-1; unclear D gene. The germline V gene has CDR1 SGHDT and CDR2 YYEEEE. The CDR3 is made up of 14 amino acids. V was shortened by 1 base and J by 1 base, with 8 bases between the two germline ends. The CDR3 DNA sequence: TGTGCCAGCAGCTTGTCACACGGGAACACTGAAGCTTTCTTT. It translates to CASSLSHGNTEAFF.

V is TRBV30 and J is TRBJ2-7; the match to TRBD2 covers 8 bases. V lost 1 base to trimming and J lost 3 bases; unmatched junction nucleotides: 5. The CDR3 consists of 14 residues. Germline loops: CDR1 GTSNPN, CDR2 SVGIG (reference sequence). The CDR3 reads CAWSALAEDYEQYF. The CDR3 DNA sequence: TGTGCCTGGAGTGCACTAGCGGAAGACTACGAGCAGTACTTC. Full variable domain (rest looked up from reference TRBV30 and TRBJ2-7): SQTIHQWPATLVQPVGSPLSLECTVEGTSNPNLYWYRQAAGRGLQLLFYSVGIGQISSEVPQNLSASRPQDRQFILSSKKLLLSDSGFYLCAWSALAEDYEQYFGPGTRLTVT.

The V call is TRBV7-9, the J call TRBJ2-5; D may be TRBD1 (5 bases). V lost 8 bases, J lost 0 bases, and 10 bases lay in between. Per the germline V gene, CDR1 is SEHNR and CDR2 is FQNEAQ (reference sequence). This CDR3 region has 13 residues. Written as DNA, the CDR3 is TGTGCCAGCGCACAGGCTCACCAAGAGACCCAGTACTTC. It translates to CASAQAHQETQYF.

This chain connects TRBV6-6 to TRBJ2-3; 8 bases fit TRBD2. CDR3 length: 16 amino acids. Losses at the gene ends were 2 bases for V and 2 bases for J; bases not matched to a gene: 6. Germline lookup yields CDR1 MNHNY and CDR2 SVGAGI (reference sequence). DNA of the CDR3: TGTGCCAGCAGTTACAGCGGGGGCAGGATCACAGATACGCAGTATTTT. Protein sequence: CASSYSGGRITDTQYF.

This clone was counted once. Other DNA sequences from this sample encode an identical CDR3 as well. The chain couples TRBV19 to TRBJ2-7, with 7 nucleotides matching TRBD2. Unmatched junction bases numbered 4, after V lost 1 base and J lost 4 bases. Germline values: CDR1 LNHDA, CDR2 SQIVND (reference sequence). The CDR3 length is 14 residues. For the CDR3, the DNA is TGTGCCAGTAGTATAGGAGGTAGCGGGTACGAGCAGTACTTC. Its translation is CASSIGGSGYEQYF.

The CDR3 protein is CASSEWIDHSGANVLTF. Written as DNA, the CDR3 is TGTGCCAGCAGTGAATGGATAGACCACTCTGGGGCCAACGTCCTGACTTTC. This sequence joins TRBV6-1 and TRBJ2-6, with no clear D. CDR3 size: 17 residues. V lost 2 bases and J lost 0, with 11 bases in between. Germline V CDR1 and CDR2: MNHNS, SASEGT.

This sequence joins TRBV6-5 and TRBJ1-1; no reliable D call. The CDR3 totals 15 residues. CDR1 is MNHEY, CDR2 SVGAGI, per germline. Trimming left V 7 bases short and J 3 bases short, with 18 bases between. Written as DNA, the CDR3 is TGTGCCAGCACCAGCCATGGGGAGTTGGACACTGAAGCTTTCTTT. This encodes CASTSHGELDTEAFF.

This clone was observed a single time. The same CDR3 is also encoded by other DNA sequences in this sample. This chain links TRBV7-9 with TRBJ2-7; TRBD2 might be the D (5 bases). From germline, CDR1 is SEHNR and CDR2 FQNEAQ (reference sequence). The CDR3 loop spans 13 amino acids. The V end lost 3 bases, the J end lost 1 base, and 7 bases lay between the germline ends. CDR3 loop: CASSFSASYEQYF. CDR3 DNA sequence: TGTGCCAGCAGCTTTAGCGCTTCCTACGAGCAGTACTTC. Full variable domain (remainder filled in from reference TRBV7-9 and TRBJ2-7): DTGVSQNPRHKITKRGQNVTFRCDPISEHNRLYWYRQTLGQGPEFLTYFQNEAQLEKSRLLSDRFSAERPKGSFSTLEIQRTEQGDSAMYLCASSFSASYEQYFGPGTRLTVT.

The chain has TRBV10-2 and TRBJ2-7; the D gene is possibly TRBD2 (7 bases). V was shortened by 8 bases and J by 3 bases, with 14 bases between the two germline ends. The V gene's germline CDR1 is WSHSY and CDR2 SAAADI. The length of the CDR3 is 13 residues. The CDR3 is CASGGASVYEQYF. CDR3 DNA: TGCGCCAGCGGGGGGGCCTCGGTCTACGAGCAGTACTTC.

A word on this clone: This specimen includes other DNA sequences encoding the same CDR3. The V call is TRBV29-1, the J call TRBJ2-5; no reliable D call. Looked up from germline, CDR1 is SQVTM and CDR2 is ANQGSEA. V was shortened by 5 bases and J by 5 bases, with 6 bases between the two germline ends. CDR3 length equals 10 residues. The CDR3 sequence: CSVPGETQYF. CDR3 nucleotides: TGCAGCGTTCCGGGCGAGACCCAGTACTTC.

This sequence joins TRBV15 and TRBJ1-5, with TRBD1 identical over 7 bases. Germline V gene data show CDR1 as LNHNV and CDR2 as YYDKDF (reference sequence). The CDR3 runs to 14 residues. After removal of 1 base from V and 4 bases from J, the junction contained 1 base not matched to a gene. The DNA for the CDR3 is TGTGCCACCAGCAGAGCAGGGGGTAATCAGCCCCAGCATTTT. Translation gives CATSRAGGNQPQHF. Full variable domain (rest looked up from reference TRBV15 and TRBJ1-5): DAMVIQNPRYQVTQFGKPVTLSCSQTLNHNVMYWYQQKSSQAPKLLFHYYDKDFNNEADTPDNFQSRRPNTSFCFLDIRSPGLGDTAMYLCATSRAGGNQPQHFGDGTRLSIL.

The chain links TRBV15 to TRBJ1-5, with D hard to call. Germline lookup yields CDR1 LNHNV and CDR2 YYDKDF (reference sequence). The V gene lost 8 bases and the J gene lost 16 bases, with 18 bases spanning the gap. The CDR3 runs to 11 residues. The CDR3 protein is CATVSNRRFHF. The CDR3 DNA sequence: TGTGCCACCGTCTCTAACAGACGATTTCATTTT.

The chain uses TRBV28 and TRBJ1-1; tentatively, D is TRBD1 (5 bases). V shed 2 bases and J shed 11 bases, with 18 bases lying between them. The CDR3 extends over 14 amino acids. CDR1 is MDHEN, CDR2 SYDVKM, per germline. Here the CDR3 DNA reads TGTGCCAGCAGTTTACGCACCTTTGGGGCGAGGGCTTTCTTT. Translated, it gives CASSLRTFGARAFF.

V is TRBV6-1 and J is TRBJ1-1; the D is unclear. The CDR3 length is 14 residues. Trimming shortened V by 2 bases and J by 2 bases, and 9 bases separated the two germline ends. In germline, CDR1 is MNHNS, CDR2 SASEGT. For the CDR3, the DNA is TGTGCCAGCAGTGAAATGATAGGTAACACTGAAGCTTTCTTT. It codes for CASSEMIGNTEAFF.

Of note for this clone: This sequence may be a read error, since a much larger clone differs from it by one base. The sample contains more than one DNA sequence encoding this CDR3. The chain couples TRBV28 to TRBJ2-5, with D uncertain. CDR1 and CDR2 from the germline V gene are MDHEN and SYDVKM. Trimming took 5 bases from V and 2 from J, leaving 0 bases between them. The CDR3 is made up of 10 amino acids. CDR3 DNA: TGTGCCAGCAGTCAAGAGACCCAGTACTTC. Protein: CASSQETQYF.

The CDR3 region is CASGQGPYGYTF. CDR3 coding DNA: TGTGCCAGCGGACAGGGGCCCTATGGCTACACCTTC. The V gene is TRBV2, the J gene TRBJ1-2; 9 positions match TRBD1. V shed 8 bases, J shed 4 bases, and the junction held 2 bases outside the gene matches. There are 12 residues in the CDR3. Germline CDR1 is SNHLY and CDR2 is FYNNEI.

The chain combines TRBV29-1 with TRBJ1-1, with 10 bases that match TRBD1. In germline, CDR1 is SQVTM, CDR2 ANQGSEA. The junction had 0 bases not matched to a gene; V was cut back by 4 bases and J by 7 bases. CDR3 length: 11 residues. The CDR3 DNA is TGCAGCGTTGGGACAGGGGGTGAAGCTTTCTTT. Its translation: CSVGTGGEAFF.

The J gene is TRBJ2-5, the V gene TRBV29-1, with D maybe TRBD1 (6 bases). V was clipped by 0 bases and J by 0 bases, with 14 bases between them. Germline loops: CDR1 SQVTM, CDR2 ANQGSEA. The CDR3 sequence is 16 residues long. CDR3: CSVEEDSWNYQETQYF. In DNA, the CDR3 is TGCAGCGTTGAAGAGGACAGTTGGAACTACCAAGAGACCCAGTACTTC.

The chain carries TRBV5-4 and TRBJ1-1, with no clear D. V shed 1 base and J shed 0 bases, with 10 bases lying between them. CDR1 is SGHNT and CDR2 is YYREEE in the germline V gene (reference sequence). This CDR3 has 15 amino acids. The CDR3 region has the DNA TGTGCCAGCAGCTTGCGGGAAGCAATGAACACTGAAGCTTTCTTT. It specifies CASSLREAMNTEAFF.

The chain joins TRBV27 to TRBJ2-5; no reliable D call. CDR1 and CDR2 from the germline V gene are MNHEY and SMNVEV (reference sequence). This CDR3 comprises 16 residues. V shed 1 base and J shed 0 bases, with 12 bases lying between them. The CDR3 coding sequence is TGTGCCAGCAGTTTATTTTACGACGCCAACCAAGAGACCCAGTACTTC. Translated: CASSLFYDANQETQYF.

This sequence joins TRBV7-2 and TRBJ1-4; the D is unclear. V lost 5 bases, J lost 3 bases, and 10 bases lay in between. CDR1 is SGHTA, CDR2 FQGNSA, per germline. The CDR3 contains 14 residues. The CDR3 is CASSPDGPNEKLFF. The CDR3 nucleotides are TGTGCCAGCAGCCCCGACGGACCTAATGAAAAACTGTTTTTT.

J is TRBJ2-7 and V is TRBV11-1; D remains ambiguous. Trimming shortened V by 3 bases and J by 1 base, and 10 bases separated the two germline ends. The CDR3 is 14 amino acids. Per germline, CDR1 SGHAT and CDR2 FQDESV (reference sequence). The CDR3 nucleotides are TGTGCCAGCAGCTTCGGTGCGGCATCCTACGAGCAGTACTTC. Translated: CASSFGAASYEQYF.

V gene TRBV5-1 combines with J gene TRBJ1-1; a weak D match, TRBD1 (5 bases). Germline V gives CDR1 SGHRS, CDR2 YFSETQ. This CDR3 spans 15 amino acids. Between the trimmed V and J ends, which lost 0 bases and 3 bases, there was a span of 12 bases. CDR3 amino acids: CASSLALVGDTEAFF. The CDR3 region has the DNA TGCGCCAGCAGCTTGGCCTTGGTAGGGGACACTGAAGCTTTCTTT.

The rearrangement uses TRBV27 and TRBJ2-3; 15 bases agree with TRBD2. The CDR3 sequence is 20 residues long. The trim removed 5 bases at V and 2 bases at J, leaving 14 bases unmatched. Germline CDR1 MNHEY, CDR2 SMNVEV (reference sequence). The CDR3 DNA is TGTGCCAGCAGTCCCCACTCCGGACTAGCGGGGGGGCTCGACACAGATACGCAGTATTTT. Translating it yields CASSPHSGLAGGLDTDTQYF.

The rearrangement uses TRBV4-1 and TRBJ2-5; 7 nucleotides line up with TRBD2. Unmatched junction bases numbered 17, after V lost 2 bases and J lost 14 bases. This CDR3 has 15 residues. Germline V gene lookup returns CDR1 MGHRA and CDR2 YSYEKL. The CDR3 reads CASSQNPGLVDNFYF. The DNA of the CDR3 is TGCGCCAGCAGCCAAAACCCAGGACTAGTGGACAATTTTTACTTC.

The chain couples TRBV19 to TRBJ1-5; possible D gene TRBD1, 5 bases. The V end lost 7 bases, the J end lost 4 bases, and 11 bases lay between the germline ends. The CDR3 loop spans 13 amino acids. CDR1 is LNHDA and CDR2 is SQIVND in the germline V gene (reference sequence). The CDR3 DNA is TGTGCCAGTACTTGGCAGGGAAATCAGCCCCAGCATTTT. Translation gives CASTWQGNQPQHF.

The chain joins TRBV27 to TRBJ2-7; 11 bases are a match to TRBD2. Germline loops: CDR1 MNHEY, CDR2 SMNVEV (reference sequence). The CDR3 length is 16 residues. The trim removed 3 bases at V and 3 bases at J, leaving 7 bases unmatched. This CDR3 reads CASSFSGGALGYEQYF. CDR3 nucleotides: TGTGCCAGCAGTTTTAGCGGGGGGGCTTTGGGCTACGAGCAGTACTTC.

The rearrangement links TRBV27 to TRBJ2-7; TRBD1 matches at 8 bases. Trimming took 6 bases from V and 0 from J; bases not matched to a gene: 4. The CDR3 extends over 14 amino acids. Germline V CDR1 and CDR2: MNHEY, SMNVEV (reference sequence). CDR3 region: CASRQGGHSYEQYF. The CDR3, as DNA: TGTGCCAGCAGACAGGGGGGTCACTCCTACGAGCAGTACTTC.